This T cell receptor (beta chain) stems from a study of blood T cell repertoires in COVID-19. On the study more broadly: Acute-phase and convalescent COVID-19 samples originated in the United States, Italy and Spain. PBMCs, B-cell-depleted T cells, or T cells provided the cDNA or gDNA that made up the material.

Germline trimming cut 6 bases from V and 2 bases from J; bases unmatched to any gene: 4. The CDR3 has 14 amino acids. Germline V gene lookup returns CDR1 SNHLY and CDR2 FYNNEI. Only in-frame clones appear in the TCRdb table, and some are missing; sequencing was by immunoSEQ multiplex PCR. Among about 380,000 clones listed, roughly 86% were seen once. The receptor was derived from a man aged 25-45 years who had recovered from COVID-19. This chain connects TRBV2 to TRBJ2-5; 9 bases align to TRBD1. The sample taken for sequencing was PBMCs or T cells enriched from blood (not recorded which). The CDR3 nucleotides read TGTGCCAGCAGGGGGGACAGGGCACAAGAGACCCAGTACTTC. It specifies CASRGDRAQETQYF.